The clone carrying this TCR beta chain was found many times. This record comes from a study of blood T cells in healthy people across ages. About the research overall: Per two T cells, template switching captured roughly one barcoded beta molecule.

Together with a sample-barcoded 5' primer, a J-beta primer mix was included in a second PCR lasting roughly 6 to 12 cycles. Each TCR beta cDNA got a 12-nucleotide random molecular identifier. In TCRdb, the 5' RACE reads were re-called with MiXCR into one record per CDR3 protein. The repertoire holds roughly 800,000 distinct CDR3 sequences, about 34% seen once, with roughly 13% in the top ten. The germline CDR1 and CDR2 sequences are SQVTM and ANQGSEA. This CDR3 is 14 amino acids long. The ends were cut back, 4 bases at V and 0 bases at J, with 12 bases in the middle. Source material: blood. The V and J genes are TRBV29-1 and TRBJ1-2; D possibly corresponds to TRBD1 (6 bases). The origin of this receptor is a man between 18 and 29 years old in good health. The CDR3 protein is CSVVTQGPNYGYTF. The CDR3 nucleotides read TGCAGCGTTGTGACCCAGGGGCCTAACTATGGCTACACCTTC.